A single TCR beta chain is shown here with its context. The method was immunoSEQ multiplex PCR; TCRdb's version includes in-frame clones alone and lacks a portion of them. The sample yields about 140,000 clones, roughly 92% seen once. This record belongs to a study of control samples from healthy donors and cancer patients. Germline V gives CDR1 SGHNT, CDR2 YENEEA. CDR3 length equals 14 residues. Trimming pared 5 bases from V and 9 bases from J, leaving 19 bases between. The TCR was taken from a man aged 30 to 45 in good health. Specimen: blood. The chain couples TRBV11-3 to TRBJ2-5; D tentatively reads TRBD1 or TRBD2 (6 bases each). DNA of the CDR3: TGTGCCAGCAGCCACCCGGAGGGGGGTATGTCCCAGTACTTC. It codes for CASSHPEGGMSQYF.